These 4 T cell receptor beta chains were all obtained from the same sample, sequenced in a study of shared clonotypes between healthy human individuals. TCRdb's table, derived via immunoSEQ multiplex PCR, lists solely in-frame clones and lacks some. The sample holds about 2 million clones; approximately 94% are singletons and the top ten take about 1.1%. CD45RO negativity and positive selection for CCR7 defined naive CD8 cells, a population that excluded terminally differentiated effector memory CD45RA+ cells. What was sequenced was naive CD8+ T cells sorted from blood. The receptor set was obtained from a man aged 18 to 30 in good health.

The table lists this clone with a count of one. The chain joins TRBV4-1 to TRBJ2-7; D may be TRBD1 (6 bases). Per the germline V gene, CDR1 is MGHRA and CDR2 is YSYEKL. The CDR3 covers 15 residues. V lost 3 bases to trimming and J lost 2 bases, with 14 bases between them. CDR3 sequence reads: CASSHVSGETYEQYF. In nucleotides, the CDR3 is TGCGCCAGCAGCCACGTCTCAGGGGAAACCTACGAGCAGTACTTC.

The chain is built from TRBV6-1 and TRBJ2-7, with a weak D call TRBD1 (6 bases). The CDR3 covers 14 residues. V dropped 2 bases and J dropped 6 bases, with 14 bases sitting between them. Germline lookup yields CDR1 MNHNS and CDR2 SASEGT. CDR3 nucleotides: TGTGCCAGCAGTGAACTAGGACAGCTTAGCGAGCAGTACTTC. It yields the protein CASSELGQLSEQYF.

The chain couples TRBV5-6 to TRBJ2-1, with 9 bases identical to TRBD2. This CDR3 comprises 17 residues. After removal of 4 bases from V and 0 bases from J, the junction contained 8 bases not matched to a gene. In germline, CDR1 is SGHDT, CDR2 YYEEEE. The CDR3 DNA reads as TGTGCCAGCAGCAAGGGACTAGCCGTTAGCTCCTACAATGAGCAGTTCTTC. This gives the protein CASSKGLAVSSYNEQFF. Full variable domain (remainder filled in from reference TRBV5-6 and TRBJ2-1): DAGVTQSPTHLIKTRGQQVTLRCSPKSGHDTVSWYQQALGQGPQFIFQYYEEEERQRGNFPDRFSGHQFPNYSSELNVNALLLGDSALYLCASSKGLAVSSYNEQFFGPGTRLTVL.

CDR3 loop: CASSQDDRVVGGELFF. CDR3 DNA sequence: TGCGCCAGCAGCCAAGATGACAGGGTGGTTGGCGGGGAGCTGTTTTTT. This chain joins TRBV4-1 and TRBJ2-2, with 7 bases that match TRBD1. This CDR3 comprises 16 residues. Looked up from germline, CDR1 is MGHRA and CDR2 is YSYEKL. The junction had 8 bases not matched to a gene; V was cut back by 0 bases and J by 7 bases.